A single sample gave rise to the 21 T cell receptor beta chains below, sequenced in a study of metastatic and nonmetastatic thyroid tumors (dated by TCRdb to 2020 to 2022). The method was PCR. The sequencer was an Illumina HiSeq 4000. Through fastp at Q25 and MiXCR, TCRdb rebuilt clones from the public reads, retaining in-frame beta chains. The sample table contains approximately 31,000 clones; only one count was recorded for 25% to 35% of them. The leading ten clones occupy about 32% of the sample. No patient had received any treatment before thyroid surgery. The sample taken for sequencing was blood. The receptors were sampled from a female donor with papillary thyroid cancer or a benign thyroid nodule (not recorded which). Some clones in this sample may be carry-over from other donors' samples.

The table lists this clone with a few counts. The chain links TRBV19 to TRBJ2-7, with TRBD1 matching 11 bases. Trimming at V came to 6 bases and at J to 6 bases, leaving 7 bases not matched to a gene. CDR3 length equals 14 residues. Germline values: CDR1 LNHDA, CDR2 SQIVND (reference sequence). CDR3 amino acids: CASSGTGGFREQYF. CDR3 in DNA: TGTGCCAGTAGCGGGACAGGGGGTTTTCGCGAGCAGTACTTC. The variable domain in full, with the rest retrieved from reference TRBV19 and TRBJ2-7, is DGGITQSPKYLFRKEGQNVTLSCEQNLNHDAMYWYRQDPGQGLRLIYYSQIVNDFQKGDIAEGYSVSREKKESFPLTVTSAQKNPTAFYLCASSGTGGFREQYFGPGTRLTVT.

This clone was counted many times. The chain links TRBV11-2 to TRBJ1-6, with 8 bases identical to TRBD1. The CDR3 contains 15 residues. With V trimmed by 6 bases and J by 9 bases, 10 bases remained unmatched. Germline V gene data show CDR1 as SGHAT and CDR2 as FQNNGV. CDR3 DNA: TGTGCCAGCAGTCGAACGGACAGGGCCAGTTCACCCCTCCACTTT. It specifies CASSRTDRASSPLHF.

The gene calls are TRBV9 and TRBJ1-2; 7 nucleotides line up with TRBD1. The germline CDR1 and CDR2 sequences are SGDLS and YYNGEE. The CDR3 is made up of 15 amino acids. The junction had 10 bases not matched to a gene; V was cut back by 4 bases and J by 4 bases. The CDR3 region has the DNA TGTGCCAGCAGCCGATTAGGGACAGACGTCTATGGCTACACCTTC. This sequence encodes CASSRLGTDVYGYTF.

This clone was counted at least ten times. The CDR3 sequence is CASTRQDPYNEQFF. CDR3 bases: TGCGCCAGCACTCGACAGGATCCCTACAATGAGCAGTTCTTC. The V and J genes are TRBV5-1 and TRBJ2-1, with D tentatively TRBD1 (6 bases). V was pared by 6 bases and J by 2 bases, with 12 bases between. The CDR3 runs to 14 residues. Germline V gene sequence: CDR1 SGHRS, CDR2 YFSETQ.

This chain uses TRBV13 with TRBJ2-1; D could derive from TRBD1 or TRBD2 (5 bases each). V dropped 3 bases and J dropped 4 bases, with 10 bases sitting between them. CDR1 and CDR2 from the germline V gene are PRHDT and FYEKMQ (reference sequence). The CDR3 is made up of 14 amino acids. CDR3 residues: CASSFPGAYNEQFF. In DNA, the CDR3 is TGTGCCAGCAGCTTCCCCGGGGCATACAATGAGCAGTTCTTC. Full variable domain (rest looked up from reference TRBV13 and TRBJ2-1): AAGVIQSPRHLIKEKRETATLKCYPIPRHDTVYWYQQGPGQDPQFLISFYEKMQSDKGSIPDRFSAQQFSDYHSELNMSSLELGDSALYFCASSFPGAYNEQFFGPGTRLTVL.

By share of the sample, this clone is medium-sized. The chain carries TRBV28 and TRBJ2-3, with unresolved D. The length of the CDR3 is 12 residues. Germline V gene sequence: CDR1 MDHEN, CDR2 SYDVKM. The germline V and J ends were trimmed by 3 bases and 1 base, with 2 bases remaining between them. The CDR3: CASSLRTDTQYF. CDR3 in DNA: TGTGCCAGCAGTTTGCGCACAGATACGCAGTATTTT. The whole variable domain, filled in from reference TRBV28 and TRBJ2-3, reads DVKVTQSSRYLVKRTGEKVFLECVQDMDHENMFWYRQDPGLGLRLIYFSYDVKMKEKGDIPEGYSVSREKKERFSLILESASTNQTSMYLCASSLRTDTQYFGPGTRLTVL.

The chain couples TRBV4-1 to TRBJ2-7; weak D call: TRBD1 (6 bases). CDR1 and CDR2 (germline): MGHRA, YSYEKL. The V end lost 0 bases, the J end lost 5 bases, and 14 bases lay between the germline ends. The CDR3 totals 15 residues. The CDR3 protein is CASSQDSGQSHEQYF. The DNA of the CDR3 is TGCGCCAGCAGCCAAGATTCTGGACAGAGTCACGAGCAGTACTTC.

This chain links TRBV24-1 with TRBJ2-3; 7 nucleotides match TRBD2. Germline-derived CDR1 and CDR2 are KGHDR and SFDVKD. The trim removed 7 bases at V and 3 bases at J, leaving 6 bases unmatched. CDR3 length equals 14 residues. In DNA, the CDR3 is TGTGCCACCAGGCTAGCGGTCGGAACAGATACGCAGTATTTT. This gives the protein CATRLAVGTDTQYF.

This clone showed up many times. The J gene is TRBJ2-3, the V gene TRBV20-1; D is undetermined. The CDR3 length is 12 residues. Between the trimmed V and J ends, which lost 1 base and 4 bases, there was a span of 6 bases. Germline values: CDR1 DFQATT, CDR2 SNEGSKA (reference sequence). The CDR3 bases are TGCAGTGCTAGAGGGCCTGCAGATACGCAGTATTTT. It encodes CSARGPADTQYF.

The CDR3 sequence is CSAPREWESGYGYTF. The CDR3 DNA sequence: TGCAGTGCCCCGAGGGAATGGGAATCAGGTTATGGCTACACCTTC. The chain uses TRBV20-1 and TRBJ1-2; D unresolved. From germline, CDR1 is DFQATT and CDR2 SNEGSKA (reference sequence). Trimming took 6 bases from V and 5 from J, leaving 22 bases between them. This CDR3 has 15 amino acids.

The CDR3 loop is CASSEAVDTDTQYF. The CDR3 DNA reads as TGTGCCAGCAGTGAAGCGGTAGACACAGATACGCAGTATTTT. This chain connects TRBV2 to TRBJ2-3; D uncertain. The V gene lost 0 bases and the J gene lost 2 bases, with 6 bases spanning the gap. Germline CDR1 is SNHLY and CDR2 is FYNNEI. The CDR3 runs 14 residues. The full variable domain, rest sourced from reference TRBV2 and TRBJ2-3, is EPEVTQTPSHQVTQMGQEVILRCVPISNHLYFYWYRQILGQKVEFLVSFYNNEISEKSEIFDDQFSVERPDGSNFTLKIRSTKLEDSAMYFCASSEAVDTDTQYFGPGTRLTVL.

CDR3 sequence (DNA): TGTGCCAGCAGTGCCGGACTAGCGGGAGTGGGAGATACGCAGTATTTT. Amino acid sequence: CASSAGLAGVGDTQYF. The rearrangement joins TRBV2 to TRBJ2-3, with 13 bases lining up with TRBD2. The CDR3 loop spans 16 amino acids. Germline values: CDR1 SNHLY, CDR2 FYNNEI. V was clipped by 4 bases and J by 5 bases; unmatched bases: 6.

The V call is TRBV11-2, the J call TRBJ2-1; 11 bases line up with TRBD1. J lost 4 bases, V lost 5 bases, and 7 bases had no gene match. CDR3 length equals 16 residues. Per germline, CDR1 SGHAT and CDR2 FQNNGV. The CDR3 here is CASSLRGTGGYNEQFF. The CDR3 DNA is TGTGCCAGCAGCCTACGAGGGACAGGGGGGTACAATGAGCAGTTCTTC.

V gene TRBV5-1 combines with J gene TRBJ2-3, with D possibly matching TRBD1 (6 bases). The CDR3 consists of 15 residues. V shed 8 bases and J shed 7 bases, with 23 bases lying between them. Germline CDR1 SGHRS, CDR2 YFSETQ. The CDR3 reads CASSLSQGTMNTQYF. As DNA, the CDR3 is TGCGCCAGTTCCCTAAGTCAGGGGACCATGAATACGCAGTATTTT.

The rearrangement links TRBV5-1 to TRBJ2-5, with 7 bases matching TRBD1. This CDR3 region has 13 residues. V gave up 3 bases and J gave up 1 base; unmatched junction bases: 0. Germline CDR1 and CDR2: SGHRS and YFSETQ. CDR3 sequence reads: CASSYRGQETQYF. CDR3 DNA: TGCGCCAGCAGCTACAGGGGCCAAGAGACCCAGTACTTC. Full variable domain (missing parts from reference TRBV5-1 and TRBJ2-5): KAGVTQTPRYLIKTRGQQVTLSCSPISGHRSVSWYQQTPGQGLQFLFEYFSETQRNKGNFPGRFSGRQFSNSRSEMNVSTLELGDSALYLCASSYRGQETQYFGPGTRLLVL.

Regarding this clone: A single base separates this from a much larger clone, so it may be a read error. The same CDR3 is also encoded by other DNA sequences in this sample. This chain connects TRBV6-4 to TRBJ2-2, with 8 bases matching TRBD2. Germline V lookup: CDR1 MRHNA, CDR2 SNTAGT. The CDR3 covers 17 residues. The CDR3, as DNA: TGTGCCAGCAGTGACGGGGGACTAGGGACGGGCACCGGTGAGCTGTTTTTT. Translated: CASSDGGLGTGTGELFF.

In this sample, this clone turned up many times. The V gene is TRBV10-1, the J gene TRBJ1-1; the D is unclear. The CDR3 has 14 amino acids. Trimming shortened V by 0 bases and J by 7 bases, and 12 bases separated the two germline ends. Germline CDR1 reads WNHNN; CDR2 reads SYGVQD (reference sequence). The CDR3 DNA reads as TGCGCCAGCAGTGAGTCTAGAGGACCGGATGAAGCTTTCTTT. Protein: CASSESRGPDEAFF.

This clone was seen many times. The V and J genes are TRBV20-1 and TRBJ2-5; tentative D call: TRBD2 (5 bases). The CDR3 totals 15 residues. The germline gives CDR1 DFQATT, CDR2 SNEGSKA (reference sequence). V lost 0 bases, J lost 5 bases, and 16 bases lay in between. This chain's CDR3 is CSARDLALSGETQYF. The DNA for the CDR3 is TGCAGTGCTAGAGATCTGGCTTTGTCGGGGGAGACCCAGTACTTC.

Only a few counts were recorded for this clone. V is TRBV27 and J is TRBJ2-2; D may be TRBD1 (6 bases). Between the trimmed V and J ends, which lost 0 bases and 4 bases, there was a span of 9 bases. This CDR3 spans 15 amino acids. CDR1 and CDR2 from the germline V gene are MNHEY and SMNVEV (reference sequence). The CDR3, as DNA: TGTGCCAGCAGTTTATCGATAGGGGGCACCGGGGAGCTGTTTTTT. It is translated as CASSLSIGGTGELFF.

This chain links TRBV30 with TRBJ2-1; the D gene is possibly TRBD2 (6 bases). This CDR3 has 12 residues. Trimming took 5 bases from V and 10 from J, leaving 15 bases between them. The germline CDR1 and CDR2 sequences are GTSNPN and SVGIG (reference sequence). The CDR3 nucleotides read TGTGCCTGGGGGGGGTCTATAGGGGAGCAGTTCTTC. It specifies CAWGGSIGEQFF.

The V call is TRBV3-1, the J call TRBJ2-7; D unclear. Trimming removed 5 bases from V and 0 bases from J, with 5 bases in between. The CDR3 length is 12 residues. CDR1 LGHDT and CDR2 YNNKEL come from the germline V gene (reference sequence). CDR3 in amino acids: CASSKRSYEQYF. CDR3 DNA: TGTGCCAGCAGCAAACGCTCCTACGAGCAGTACTTC.